Listed below are T cell receptor beta chains from one sample, sequenced in a study of cytotoxic CD8 clonotypes in ibrutinib-treated CLL. The repertoire was sequenced with immunoSEQ multiplex PCR; TCRdb's copy has only in-frame clones and lacks some. The data hold 150,000 to 200,000 clones, with roughly 88% observed a single time. This specimen consisted of PBMCs, obtained at disease progression, from a patient treated with ibrutinib. The source of these receptors is a human donor with chronic lymphocytic leukemia. Each CDR3 is given with its conserved first and last residue. D genes are given only for firm matches. Expanded clones get a size class; other rows say once, few or many, or leave the size out.

.	.	TRBV15	TRBJ2-3	TGTGCCACCAGCAGAGCGCTTCTGCCAGATACGCAGTATTTT	CATSRALLPDTQYF
.	.	TRBV14	TRBJ1-5	TGTGCCAGCAGCCAAAAGCTAGGGCAGCCCCAGCATTTT	CASSQKLGQPQHF
.	.	TRBV18	TRBJ1-5	TGTGCCAGCTCACCATCTTATCACAGCGTCAATCAGCCCCAGCATTTT	CASSPSYHSVNQPQHF
.	TRBD1	TRBV29-1	TRBJ1-2	TGCAGCGTTGAAAAGGGCAGGGGGATTAACTCCTATGGCTACACCTTC	CSVEKGRGINSYGYTF
.	.	TRBV7-2	TRBJ2-7	TGTGCCAGCAGCCTGCCAACCTTAGTAGGCGCCAAAAGCTCCTACGAGCAGTACTTC	CASSLPTLVGAKSSYEQYF
.	.	TRBV25-1	TRBJ2-7	TGTGCCAGCAGGAGAATAGGGGACGATTTATGTTTC	CASRRIGDDLCF
.	.	TRBV7-2	TRBJ1-1	TGTGCCAGCAGCTTACCTACAGGGCCTAACACTGAAGCTTTCTTT	CASSLPTGPNTEAFF
.	.	TRBV10-2	TRBJ2-3	TGCGCCAGCAGTGAGTCTATTTCGGTTGCAGATACGCAGTATTTT	CASSESISVADTQYF
.	.	TRBV4-1	TRBJ1-4	TGCGCCAGCACCCCAAGGTTGAGTTCTAATGAAAAACTGTTTTTT	CASTPRLSSNEKLFF
.	.	TRBV11-3	TRBJ1-4	TGTGCCAGCAGCAAAACGATGGGAAATAATGAAAAACTGTTTTTT	CASSKTMGNNEKLFF
.	TRBD1	TRBV27	TRBJ2-2	TGTGCCAGCAGTTTATCGAACGCGCAGGGGGCGCGCGCCGGGGAGCTGTTTTTT	CASSLSNAQGARAGELFF
.	.	TRBV18	TRBJ1-5	TGTGCCAGCTCATTGGGGGACACCAATCAGCCCCAGCATTTT	CASSLGDTNQPQHF
.	TRBD1	TRBV5-8	TRBJ1-2	TGTGCCAGCAGCCAGACAGGGGGCTATGGCTACACCTTC	CASSQTGGYGYTF
.	TRBD2	TRBV6-6	TRBJ2-1	TGTGCCAGCTCGTCGGGGGGAACTTTGAATGAGCAGTTCTTC	CASSSGGTLNEQFF
.	.	TRBV27	TRBJ2-2	TGTGCCAGCAGTGCCCTGGGGGAGCTGTTTTTT	CASSALGELFF
.	TRBD1	TRBV6-6	TRBJ2-7	TGTGCCAGCAGTTACTCCCGGACAGGGTCATCCTACGAGCAGTACTTC	CASSYSRTGSSYEQYF
.	TRBD2	TRBV6-1	TRBJ2-7	TGTGCCAGCAAGCGGGACTCCGAGCAGTACTTC	CASKRDSEQYF
.	TRBD2	TRBV7-3	TRBJ2-7	TGTGCCAGCAGCTTTTCCGGGACTAGCGGGAGAAGCTCCTACGAGCAGTACTTC	CASSFSGTSGRSSYEQYF
once	.	TRBV6-5	TRBJ1-5	TGTGCCAGCAGACGCGGACAGTTTGGCAATCAGCCCCAGCATTTT	CASRRGQFGNQPQHF
.	.	TRBV4-3	TRBJ2-7	TGCGCCAGCAGCCAAGTAGGGAAGGGGACCTTTTCCGAGCAGTACTTC	CASSQVGKGTFSEQYF
.	TRBD2	TRBV7-8	TRBJ2-7	TGTGCCAGCAGCTATGGACTAGCGGGAAGCGAGCAGTACTTC	CASSYGLAGSEQYF
.	.	TRBV6-5	TRBJ1-5	TGTGCCAGCAGTTACTCGGCGAAGCCCCAGCATTTT	CASSYSAKPQHF
once	TRBD1	TRBV19	TRBJ2-1	TGTGCCAGTAGTCACACAACTTGGGACAGGGGATACAATGAGCAGTTCTTC	CASSHTTWDRGYNEQFF
.	TRBD2	TRBV5-5	TRBJ2-5	TGTGCCAGCAGCTTGGTGCCAGCGGGGCTTCAAGAGACCCAGTACTTC	CASSLVPAGLQETQYF
.	TRBD1	TRBV7-3	TRBJ2-7	TGTGCCAGCAGCTCACAGGGGGTTCCCTACGAGCAGTACTTC	CASSSQGVPYEQYF
.	.	TRBV5-1	TRBJ2-3	TGCGCCAGCAGCTTGGAGGGGCATACGCAGTATTTT	CASSLEGHTQYF
.	.	TRBV18	TRBJ2-7	TGTGCCAGCTCACCACCAGGGGCCCTCTACGAGCAGTACTTC	CASSPPGALYEQYF
.	.	TRBV9	TRBJ2-3	TGTGCCAGCAGCGTATATGGGGATACAGATACGCAGTATTTT	CASSVYGDTDTQYF
.	.	TRBV11-2	TRBJ2-1	TGTGCCAGCAGCTTAGGGCAAGGGCTTGGGTCCTACAATGAGCAGTTCTTC	CASSLGQGLGSYNEQFF
.	.	TRBV7-2	TRBJ2-7	TGTGCCAGCAGCTTTCTATCGGGCCAGGCTCGGGCCTACGAGCAGTACTTC	CASSFLSGQARAYEQYF
.	.	TRBV6-1	TRBJ1-5	TGTGCCAGCAGTGGAAAGGGGTATTATAGCAATCAGCCCCAGCATTTT	CASSGKGYYSNQPQHF
.	.	TRBV5-1	TRBJ1-1	TGCGCCAGCAGCCCGAATATAGCTAGGAACACTGAAGCTTTCTTT	CASSPNIARNTEAFF
.	.	TRBV5-6	TRBJ2-1	TGTGCCAGCAGCGAGGGGGGTATAGGCTACAATGAGCAGTTCTTC	CASSEGGIGYNEQFF
.	.	TRBV6-5	TRBJ1-2	TGTGCCAGCAGTTACTCCGGTGGGGTCCACGACGGGGGCTACACCTTC	CASSYSGGVHDGGYTF
.	.	TRBV5-1	TRBJ1-1	TGCGCCAGCCAACAGGGCTCTGAAGCTTTCTTT	CASQQGSEAFF
few	.	TRBV4-1	TRBJ1-4	TGCGCCAGCAGCCAAGATCTGTGGGATGAAAAACTGTTTTTT	CASSQDLWDEKLFF
.	.	TRBV5-1	TRBJ1-3	TGCGCCAGCAGGCCCTATCCGGGAAGCCGCTTTGGAAACACCATATATTTT	CASRPYPGSRFGNTIYF
.	TRBD2	TRBV5-1	TRBJ2-5	TGCGCCAGCAGCTTGTCCACCGGGACTAGCTTGGAGACCCAGTACTTC	CASSLSTGTSLETQYF
.	.	TRBV4-1	TRBJ1-1	TGCGCCAGCAGCCAATCTGACGCGGGAGCTGAAGCTTTCTTT	CASSQSDAGAEAFF
.	.	TRBV28	TRBJ1-2	TGTGCCAGCAGTTTAGGGACTGCTACTAATGGCTACACCTTC	CASSLGTATNGYTF
.	.	TRBV18	TRBJ1-1	TGTGCCAGCTCACCAGACGGAGGACCGAACACTGAAGCTTTCTTT	CASSPDGGPNTEAFF
.	TRBD1	TRBV6-6	TRBJ1-1	TGTGCCAGCAGTTACGACAGGGCGTTGAACACTGAAGCTTTCTTT	CASSYDRALNTEAFF
.	.	TRBV5-1	TRBJ1-3	TGCGCCAGCAGCTTGGGCTGCGGCAACTCTGGAAACACCATATATTTT	CASSLGCGNSGNTIYF
.	.	TRBV29-1	TRBJ2-7	TGCAGCGTTGAAGGCTCAGAAGAAAAAGAAATGTACGAGCAGTACTTC	CSVEGSEEKEMYEQYF
.	TRBD2	TRBV15	TRBJ2-1	TGTGCCACCACGCAGCCACTAGCGGACTACAATGAGCAGTTCTTC	CATTQPLADYNEQFF
.	TRBD1	TRBV18	TRBJ1-1	TGTGCCAGCTCACCAGGGTTCAGGGGGGACACTGAAGCTTTCTTT	CASSPGFRGDTEAFF
.	.	TRBV5-4	TRBJ2-5	TGTGCCAGCAGCCCGGACGGGGTTAAAGAGACCCAGTACTTC	CASSPDGVKETQYF
once	TRBD2	TRBV19	TRBJ2-7	TGTGCCAGTACTAGCGGGAACCCCCCAGGCGAGCAGTACTTC	CASTSGNPPGEQYF
.	.	TRBV4-2	TRBJ2-1	TGTGCCAGCAGCCAAGATGGGGGCTGCGTCTTC	CASSQDGGCVF
once	TRBD2	TRBV4-1	TRBJ2-2	TGCGCCAGCAGCCAAGACTCTACTAGCGGAGAGGGGACCGGGGAGCTGTTTTTT	CASSQDSTSGEGTGELFF
.	TRBD1	TRBV19	TRBJ2-2	TGTGCCAGTAGTTTAGGACAGGTGAACACCGGGGAGCTGTTTTTT	CASSLGQVNTGELFF
.	TRBD1	TRBV7-2	TRBJ1-5	TGTGCCAGCAGTTGGACAGGGGGCGACAATCAGCCCCAGCATTTT	CASSWTGGDNQPQHF
.	TRBD1	TRBV4-1	TRBJ2-2	TGCGCCAGCAGCCAAGGAAGACCGGGACAGGGGTACACCGGGGAGCTGTTTTTT	CASSQGRPGQGYTGELFF
.	TRBD1	TRBV10-3	TRBJ1-2	TGTGCCACAGGGACAGGTTCGGGAGGCTACACCTTC	CATGTGSGGYTF
.	.	TRBV5-8	TRBJ1-5	TGTGCCAGCGCCGCCGCCAGCCTAAGCAATCAGCCCCAGCATTTT	CASAAASLSNQPQHF
.	.	TRBV6-5	TRBJ2-2	TGTGCCAGCAGTTTCGGGACCAACACCGGGGAGCTGTTTTTT	CASSFGTNTGELFF
.	.	TRBV5-4	TRBJ2-7	TGTGCCAGCAGCCCATGGGGGGGGCACAGGGGGGAGCAGTACTTC	CASSPWGGHRGEQYF
.	.	TRBV4-1	TRBJ1-2	TGCGCCAGCAGCCCACCGGGGGCCTATAACTATGGCTACACCTTC	CASSPPGAYNYGYTF
.	.	TRBV5-3	TRBJ2-1	TGTGCCAGAAGCTTGGGGGCGGGCGGAGTGTGGAATGAGCAGTTCTTC	CARSLGAGGVWNEQFF
.	TRBD2	TRBV10-3	TRBJ2-1	TGTGCCATCAGTGACGAAATAGGGACTAGCGGAGAGGGGAATGAGCAGTTCTTC	CAISDEIGTSGEGNEQFF